The 26 T cell receptor beta chains presented below share a single source sample, sequenced in a study of T cell changes during pregnancy in multiple sclerosis. Sequencing used immunoSEQ multiplex PCR; TCRdb keeps in-frame clones, though not all of them. The sample has roughly 43,000 clones; around 89% are singletons. The sample here was CD4+ T cells from peripheral blood mononuclear cells, taken after pregnancy. Receptors originate from a female donor with multiple sclerosis, enrolled in a pregnancy study.

Only a few counts were recorded for this clone. For the CDR3, the DNA is TGTGCCAGCAGTTTGTCTAGCTGGGGCGAGCAGTACTTC. It is translated as CASSLSSWGEQYF. V usage is TRBV28 and J usage is TRBJ2-7; the D gene is possibly TRBD2 (5 bases). In germline, CDR1 is MDHEN, CDR2 SYDVKM. Trimming cost V 3 bases and J 6 bases, with 12 bases left between them. The CDR3 totals 13 residues.

The chain has TRBV14 and TRBJ2-7; 8 bases are a match to TRBD2. The CDR3 spans 16 residues. Trimming removed 0 bases from V and 3 bases from J; junction bases left unmatched: 7. Germline V CDR1 and CDR2: SGHDN, FVKESK. The CDR3 DNA sequence: TGTGCCAGCAGCCAAGAATTCTGGGGACTAGGCTACGAGCAGTACTTC. This sequence encodes CASSQEFWGLGYEQYF.

The rearrangement uses TRBV20-1 and TRBJ1-1; D call uncertain. CDR1 is DFQATT and CDR2 is SNEGSKA in the germline V gene (reference sequence). The length of the CDR3 is 10 residues. The germline V and J ends were trimmed by 3 bases and 3 bases, with 2 bases remaining between them. The DNA of the CDR3 is TGCAGTGCTAGCTACACTGAAGCTTTCTTT. This codes for CSASYTEAFF.

The chain has TRBV30 and TRBJ1-2; D uncertain. V shed 5 bases and J shed 6 bases, with 13 bases lying between them. The CDR3 covers 12 residues. Germline CDR1 and CDR2: GTSNPN and SVGIG (reference sequence). CDR3 amino acids: CAWSGRTNGYTF. CDR3 DNA sequence: TGTGCCTGGTCGGGCAGGACTAATGGCTACACCTTC.

This sequence joins TRBV5-5 and TRBJ1-2; TRBD1 agrees at 7 bases. The CDR3 spans 13 residues. J lost 7 bases, V lost 2 bases, and 5 bases had no gene match. Germline loops: CDR1 SGHKS, CDR2 YYEKEE (reference sequence). The CDR3 DNA follows: TGTGCCAGCAGCTTTCGACAGGGCGCTGGCTACACCTTC. It is translated as CASSFRQGAGYTF.

The rearrangement joins TRBV30 to TRBJ1-2; possible D gene TRBD1, 5 bases. V shed 2 bases and J shed 12 bases, with 19 bases lying between them. In germline, CDR1 is GTSNPN, CDR2 SVGIG (reference sequence). This CDR3 contains 13 residues. This chain's CDR3 is CAWSLQGSPWNTF. The CDR3 bases are TGTGCCTGGAGTCTCCAGGGCTCCCCTTGGAACACCTTC.

This chain uses TRBV25-1 with TRBJ2-7; 9 bases fit TRBD1. The CDR3 has 15 amino acids. Germline V gene lookup returns CDR1 MGHDK and CDR2 SYGVNS. Trimming at V came to 4 bases and at J to 5 bases, leaving 9 bases not matched to a gene. This CDR3 reads CASSGSDRGINEQYF. The CDR3 nucleotides read TGTGCCAGCAGTGGATCTGACAGGGGGATTAACGAGCAGTACTTC.

The chain recombines TRBV28 with TRBJ2-5; D is perhaps TRBD2 (5 bases). V was shortened by 0 bases and J by 2 bases, with 10 bases between the two germline ends. Germline CDR1 and CDR2: MDHEN and SYDVKM. CDR3 length: 15 amino acids. CDR3 sequence: CASSLWGRGQETQYF. The CDR3 coding sequence is TGTGCCAGCAGTTTATGGGGGAGAGGGCAAGAGACCCAGTACTTC.

The chain uses TRBV5-1 and TRBJ2-1; 8 bases align to TRBD2. This CDR3 is built from 16 residues. CDR1 is SGHRS, CDR2 YFSETQ, per germline. V gave up 0 bases and J gave up 0 bases; unmatched junction bases: 2. The CDR3 DNA sequence: TGCGCCAGCAGCTTGGCGGGAGGGAGCTCCTACAATGAGCAGTTCTTC. Translated: CASSLAGGSSYNEQFF.

The chain employs TRBV7-9 and TRBJ1-1; no reliable D call. Germline CDR1 SEHNR, CDR2 FQNEAQ (reference sequence). V lost 5 bases to trimming and J lost 0 bases, with 7 bases between them. CDR3 length equals 13 residues. The CDR3 region is CASSLGMNTEAFF. In DNA, the CDR3 is TGTGCCAGCAGCCTCGGGATGAACACTGAAGCTTTCTTT. Full variable domain (outside the CDR3, taken from reference TRBV7-9 and TRBJ1-1): DTGVSQNPRHKITKRGQNVTFRCDPISEHNRLYWYRQTLGQGPEFLTYFQNEAQLEKSRLLSDRFSAERPKGSFSTLEIQRTEQGDSAMYLCASSLGMNTEAFFGQGTRLTVV.

The CDR3 bases are TGTGCCAGTAGTATAGGGGGGCGTGGGCGTCAGCCCCAGCATTTT. Translated: CASSIGGRGRQPQHF. The chain employs TRBV19 and TRBJ1-5, with a possible D match to TRBD1 (6 bases). Germline CDR1 LNHDA, CDR2 SQIVND (reference sequence). V was trimmed by 1 base and J by 6 bases, leaving 13 bases between them. CDR3 length equals 15 residues. Full variable domain (outside the CDR3, taken from reference TRBV19 and TRBJ1-5): DGGITQSPKYLFRKEGQNVTLSCEQNLNHDAMYWYRQDPGQGLRLIYYSQIVNDFQKGDIAEGYSVSREKKESFPLTVTSAQKNPTAFYLCASSIGGRGRQPQHFGDGTRLSIL.

The V gene is TRBV5-3, the J gene TRBJ2-2, with D maybe TRBD1 (5 bases). Being an ORF, TRBV5-3 has a function that is uncertain. V lost 10 bases and J 6 bases, leaving 22 bases between the germline ends. This CDR3 contains 15 residues. CDR3: CAERGKRTVPGELFF. The CDR3 coding sequence is TGTGCCGAAAGGGGTAAGCGTACAGTACCCGGGGAGCTGTTTTTT.

The gene calls are TRBV2 and TRBJ2-7, with TRBD2 identical over 11 bases. With 9 bases clipped from V and 0 bases from J, the junction kept 10 bases outside the gene matches. CDR1 and CDR2 from the germline V gene are SNHLY and FYNNEI. The CDR3 length is 16 residues. For the CDR3, the DNA is TGTGCCAGGGATACCGGGACTAGCGGACTCTCCTACGAGCAGTACTTC. Protein: CARDTGTSGLSYEQYF.

The chain joins TRBV6-4 to TRBJ2-2; TRBD1 might be the D (6 bases). The CDR3 runs to 14 residues. V lost 6 bases and J lost 4, with 12 bases in between. Germline loops: CDR1 MRHNA, CDR2 SNTAGT. CDR3 protein: CASRRTGPTGELFF. The CDR3 coding sequence is TGTGCCAGCAGGCGTACAGGGCCCACCGGGGAGCTGTTTTTT.

This chain connects TRBV6-4 to TRBJ2-6; 7 nucleotides line up with TRBD2. This CDR3 contains 18 residues. V lost 0 bases, J lost 0 bases, and 5 bases stayed unmatched. CDR1 is MRHNA and CDR2 is SNTAGT in the germline V gene. In DNA form, the CDR3 reads TGTGCCAGCAGTGACTCGGGGAGGGGAAACTCTGGGGCCAACGTCCTGACTTTC. Amino acid sequence: CASSDSGRGNSGANVLTF.

V gene TRBV2 combines with J gene TRBJ2-4; no clear D gene. The germline V gene encodes CDR1 SNHLY and CDR2 FYNNEI. CDR3 size: 15 residues. Trimming removed 2 bases at V and 0 bases at J, with 8 bases between. CDR3 region: CASSERQLAKNIQYF. In DNA form, the CDR3 reads TGTGCCAGCAGTGAAAGACAATTAGCCAAAAACATTCAGTACTTC.

V is TRBV30 and J is TRBJ2-7; TRBD1 aligns across 8 bases. The CDR3 is made up of 12 amino acids. In germline, CDR1 is GTSNPN, CDR2 SVGIG (reference sequence). The ends lost 5 bases at V and 4 bases at J; junction bases unmatched: 4. CDR3 coding DNA: TGTGCCTGGGGACAGGGCTCTTACGAGCAGTACTTC. It translates to CAWGQGSYEQYF.

V and J are TRBV4-1 and TRBJ1-5; D is possibly TRBD1 (6 bases). CDR3 length equals 16 residues. Germline V gene lookup returns CDR1 MGHRA and CDR2 YSYEKL. Trimming removed 1 base from V and 11 bases from J, with 21 bases in between. In DNA, the CDR3 is TGCGCCAGCAGCCAAGGAGGCAGGGGAGGGGATCGGTCCCAGCATTTT. Translation gives CASSQGGRGGDRSQHF.

This chain connects TRBV5-4 to TRBJ2-1; 10 positions match TRBD1. V dropped 7 bases and J dropped 6; count of bases not matched to a gene: 7. Germline CDR1 and CDR2: SGHNT and YYREEE (reference sequence). The CDR3 runs to 14 residues. CDR3 protein: CASRTGTGVNEQFF. DNA for the CDR3: TGTGCCAGCCGAACCGGGACAGGGGTCAATGAGCAGTTCTTC.

V is TRBV9 and J is TRBJ2-7, with D perhaps TRBD1 (5 bases). There are 15 residues in the CDR3. CDR1 is SGDLS and CDR2 is YYNGEE in the germline V gene. The V and J ends lost 1 base and 5 bases respectively, with 16 bases between them. CDR3 region: CASSVSAGQGNEQYF. Written as DNA, the CDR3 is TGTGCCAGCAGCGTATCCGCTGGTCAGGGCAACGAGCAGTACTTC.

The chain joins TRBV12-5 to TRBJ2-7, with 8 bases lining up with TRBD1. V shed 5 bases, J shed 6 bases, and the junction held 12 bases outside the gene matches. Germline loops: CDR1 LGHNT, CDR2 FRNRAP. The CDR3 loop spans 15 amino acids. CDR3 protein: CASGTRGTGGTEQYF. The CDR3 nucleotides are TGTGCTAGTGGTACCCGCGGGACAGGAGGGACCGAGCAGTACTTC. Drawing the rest from reference TRBV12-5 and TRBJ2-7, the complete variable domain is DARVTQTPRHKVTEMGQEVTMRCQPILGHNTVFWYRQTMMQGLELLAYFRNRAPLDDSGMPKDRFSAEMPDATLATLKIQPSEPRDSAVYFCASGTRGTGGTEQYFGPGTRLTVT.

The V and J genes are TRBV28 and TRBJ2-7; D might be TRBD2 (5 bases). The V gene lost 6 bases and the J gene lost 6 bases, with 39 bases spanning the gap. CDR1 is MDHEN, CDR2 SYDVKM, per germline. The CDR3 is made up of 21 amino acids. CDR3 in DNA: TGTGCCAGCAGCTCTCAGGACTTTGAAGGGATCTTCGGGTTCTCAGCGAGCGAGCAGTACTTC. Translation: CASSSQDFEGIFGFSASEQYF.

This chain joins TRBV7-9 and TRBJ2-1, with D perhaps TRBD2 (6 bases). CDR1 SEHNR and CDR2 FQNEAQ come from the germline V gene (reference sequence). V was trimmed by 1 base and J by 3 bases, leaving 16 bases between them. This CDR3 has 17 residues. The DNA for the CDR3 is TGTGCCAGCAGCTTAGTTTACAGCGGGTGGGACTACAATGAGCAGTTCTTC. It encodes CASSLVYSGWDYNEQFF.

The J gene is TRBJ2-6, the V gene TRBV5-8; 7 bases fit TRBD2. The CDR3 is 17 residues long. Trimming removed 3 bases from V and 0 bases from J; junction bases left unmatched: 6. Germline loops: CDR1 SGHTS, CDR2 YDEGEE. The CDR3 coding sequence is TGTGCCAGCAGCTGGCGGGGGACCCGCTCTGGGGCCAACGTCCTGACTTTC. Its protein is CASSWRGTRSGANVLTF.

The gene calls are TRBV6-5 and TRBJ2-7; a possible D gene is TRBD2 (6 bases). V was clipped by 1 base and J by 6 bases, with 16 bases between them. Germline V CDR1 and CDR2: MNHEY, SVGAGI. The CDR3 extends over 15 amino acids. This CDR3 reads CASSYFYGTSLEQYF. The CDR3 DNA follows: TGTGCCAGCAGTTACTTCTATGGGACTTCCCTCGAGCAGTACTTC.

This chain joins TRBV7-2 and TRBJ2-5, with D perhaps TRBD1 (6 bases). V gave up 5 bases and J gave up 1 base, with 14 bases separating them. Germline loops: CDR1 SGHTA, CDR2 FQGNSA. CDR3 length: 15 residues. CDR3 sequence: CASSVLTGFQETQYF. The CDR3 nucleotides read TGTGCCAGCAGCGTCCTCACAGGGTTCCAAGAGACCCAGTACTTC.